This TCR beta chain is from a study of blood T cell repertoires in COVID-19. Turning to the study itself: Acute and convalescent COVID-19 specimens originated in the United States, Italy and Spain. In each case, the material was cDNA or gDNA derived from T cells, B-cell-depleted T cells, or PBMCs.

In the authors' methods: Using reference gene primer amplification, nucleated cell counts were estimated. The table came from immunoSEQ multiplex PCR; TCRdb's copy has only in-frame clones and leaves some out. V, J and clone size derive from that table, while D and trimming were established from the DNA sequence. The table has roughly 500,000 clones, over 75% seen once. This CDR3 is built from 13 residues. Per the germline V gene, CDR1 is MNHEY and CDR2 is SVGAGI. The J segment lost 3 bases and the V segment lost 8 bases, leaving 4 bases of the junction unmatched. This clonotype was sampled from a human donor in a cohort sampled during active COVID-19. V gene TRBV6-5 combines with J gene TRBJ2-4; 7 nucleotides line up with TRBD2. Material: peripheral blood. As DNA, the CDR3 is TGTGCCAGCCGGTCGGGGGGCAAAAACATTCAGTACTTC. Translated, it gives CASRSGGKNIQYF.